The 26 T cell receptor beta chains below all came from one sample that was sequenced in a study of blood T cell repertoires in COVID-19. Only in-frame clones appear in the TCRdb table, and some are missing; sequencing was by immunoSEQ multiplex PCR. The table includes about 140,000 clones, around 83% detected once. Input material: peripheral blood. The receptors come from a woman older than 75 with acute or convalescent COVID-19.

This clone appeared a few times. The gene calls are TRBV3-1 (or the pseudogene TRBV3-2) and TRBJ1-2; tentative D call: TRBD1 (6 bases). Deletions cut 4 bases from V and 5 bases from J, with 23 bases between. The germline V gene has CDR1 LGHDT and CDR2 YNNKEL (reference sequence). This CDR3 contains 17 residues. CDR3 sequence (DNA): TGTGCCAGCAGCCTAGGGGGAGGGGCCGCCGGTCCTTATGGCTACACCTTC. This translates into CASSLGGGAAGPYGYTF.

The V call is TRBV28, the J call TRBJ2-5, with D perhaps TRBD1 (8 bases). The germline V gene has CDR1 MDHEN and CDR2 SYDVKM. There are 16 residues in the CDR3. V shed 7 bases and J shed 4 bases, with 22 bases lying between them. CDR3 loop: CASTTGVTGEGETQYF. DNA for the CDR3: TGTGCCAGCACCACTGGGGTGACAGGGGAGGGAGAGACCCAGTACTTC.

This clone has just a few counts. The V and J genes are TRBV5-1 and TRBJ2-5, with D perhaps TRBD2 (6 bases). The CDR3 runs 17 residues. The V end lost 3 bases, the J end lost 5 bases, and 23 bases lay between the germline ends. CDR1 and CDR2 from the germline V gene are SGHRS and YFSETQ. Here the CDR3 reads CASSWGRGLVSEETQYF. The CDR3 DNA reads as TGCGCCAGCAGCTGGGGCCGGGGACTGGTTTCTGAGGAGACCCAGTACTTC.

The chain couples TRBV18 to TRBJ2-1, with no clear D. CDR3 length: 15 amino acids. CDR1 is KGHSH and CDR2 is LQKENI in the germline V gene. Deletions cut 3 bases from V and 6 bases from J, with 15 bases between. Here the CDR3 reads CASSPGQAWVNEQFF. In DNA, the CDR3 is TGTGCCAGCTCACCTGGTCAGGCCTGGGTCAATGAGCAGTTCTTC.

This rearrangement joins TRBV2 to TRBJ2-5; 7 positions agree with TRBD1. This CDR3 region has 14 residues. After removal of 5 bases from V and 2 bases from J, the junction contained 5 bases not matched to a gene. Germline CDR1 SNHLY, CDR2 FYNNEI. Here the CDR3 DNA reads TGTGCCAGCAGTAACAGGGGCGTGCAAGAGACCCAGTACTTC. The encoded protein is CASSNRGVQETQYF. The full variable domain, rest sourced from reference TRBV2 and TRBJ2-5, is EPEVTQTPSHQVTQMGQEVILRCVPISNHLYFYWYRQILGQKVEFLVSFYNNEISEKSEIFDDQFSVERPDGSNFTLKIRSTKLEDSAMYFCASSNRGVQETQYFGPGTRLLVL.

The J gene is TRBJ2-5, the V gene TRBV24-1; TRBD1 matches 8 bases. The germline V gene encodes CDR1 KGHDR and CDR2 SFDVKD. Losses at the gene ends were 4 bases for V and 5 bases for J; bases not matched to a gene: 8. This CDR3 has 15 amino acids. CDR3 nucleotide sequence: TGTGCCACCAGTGACCCGACAGGGGTGGGGGAGACCCAGTACTTC. As protein: CATSDPTGVGETQYF.

The chain links TRBV5-1 to TRBJ1-1; D remains ambiguous. The V end was cut by 4 bases, the J end by 1 base, with 11 bases between. The length of the CDR3 is 14 residues. Germline-derived CDR1 and CDR2 are SGHRS and YFSETQ. CDR3 coding DNA: TGCGCCAGCAGCGTGACCCAGGCGAACACTGAAGCTTTCTTT. Its protein is CASSVTQANTEAFF.

The CDR3 protein is CASSLFSGDPTGELFF. Here the CDR3 DNA reads TGTGCCAGCAGCTTATTTTCGGGGGACCCGACCGGGGAGCTGTTTTTT. The genes are TRBV5-6 and TRBJ2-2; the D gene is possibly TRBD2 (6 bases). The ends were cut back, 2 bases at V and 5 bases at J, with 16 bases in the middle. This CDR3 has 16 amino acids. Germline V gives CDR1 SGHDT, CDR2 YYEEEE.

The V gene is TRBV11-3, the J gene TRBJ1-1, with TRBD1 matching over 8 bases. This CDR3 contains 16 residues. J lost 4 bases, V lost 1 base, and 8 bases had no gene match. Germline V gives CDR1 SGHNT, CDR2 YENEEA. The CDR3 DNA reads TGTGCCAGCAGCTTAGGACAGGGGAGGGGGAGCACTGAAGCTTTCTTT. Amino acids: CASSLGQGRGSTEAFF. The whole variable domain, filled in from reference TRBV11-3 and TRBJ1-1, reads EAGVVQSPRYKIIEKKQPVAFWCNPISGHNTLYWYLQNLGQGPELLIRYENEEAVDDSQLPKDRFSAERLKGVDSTLKIQPAELGDSAVYLCASSLGQGRGSTEAFFGQGTRLTVV.

The chain has TRBV5-8 and TRBJ1-2; 7 positions match TRBD1. CDR1 and CDR2 (germline): SGHTS, YDEGEE. There are 13 residues in the CDR3. V dropped 4 bases and J dropped 4; count of bases not matched to a gene: 4. CDR3 region: CASSPTGAYGYTF. The CDR3 DNA reads as TGTGCCAGCAGCCCCACAGGGGCCTATGGCTACACCTTC.

The rearrangement uses TRBV2 and TRBJ2-1; TRBD2 agrees at 10 bases. CDR1 is SNHLY, CDR2 FYNNEI, per germline. CDR3 size: 15 residues. The trim removed 8 bases at V and 4 bases at J, leaving 8 bases unmatched. The CDR3 DNA is TGTGCCAGCCGTTCACTAGCGGGAACATACAATGAGCAGTTCTTC. Protein: CASRSLAGTYNEQFF.

This CDR3 reads CASSRLPDTQYF. In DNA form, the CDR3 reads TGTGCCAGCAGTCGACTGCCAGATACGCAGTATTTT. V usage is TRBV7-9 and J usage is TRBJ2-3; D is undetermined. Trimming pared 6 bases from V and 4 bases from J, leaving 8 bases between. Germline values: CDR1 SEHNR, CDR2 FQNEAQ (reference sequence). CDR3 size: 12 residues. Based on the CDR3 plus reference TRBV7-9 and TRBJ2-3, the full variable domain is DTGVSQNPRHKITKRGQNVTFRCDPISEHNRLYWYRQTLGQGPEFLTYFQNEAQLEKSRLLSDRFSAERPKGSFSTLEIQRTEQGDSAMYLCASSRLPDTQYFGPGTRLTVL.

The chain links TRBV4-2 to TRBJ2-5; 7 positions agree with TRBD2. After removal of 1 base from V and 3 bases from J, the junction contained 2 bases not matched to a gene. CDR3 length: 14 amino acids. Germline V gene sequence: CDR1 LGHNA, CDR2 YNFKEQ. The CDR3 region is CASSQGTRKETQYF. In DNA form, the CDR3 reads TGTGCCAGCAGCCAAGGGACTAGAAAAGAGACCCAGTACTTC.

This clone was seen only a few times. The genes are TRBV5-6 and TRBJ1-1; TRBD1 agrees at 8 bases. The V gene's germline CDR1 is SGHDT and CDR2 YYEEEE. This CDR3 spans 14 amino acids. The trim removed 1 base at V and 1 base at J, leaving 0 bases unmatched. The CDR3 region has the DNA TGTGCCAGCAGCTTGACAGGGGGGAACACTGAAGCTTTCTTT. Amino acid sequence: CASSLTGGNTEAFF.

The V call is TRBV7-9, the J call TRBJ2-5; 10 bases are shared with TRBD1. Unmatched junction bases numbered 7, after V lost 2 bases and J lost 4 bases. Germline values: CDR1 SEHNR, CDR2 FQNEAQ (reference sequence). CDR3 size: 16 residues. DNA for the CDR3: TGTGCCAGCAGCTTATCCCGGGACAGGGGTAGAGAGACCCAGTACTTC. Protein sequence: CASSLSRDRGRETQYF.

This clone was seen more than once but under ten times. V and J are TRBV5-1 and TRBJ1-4, with D uncertain. The V gene's germline CDR1 is SGHRS and CDR2 YFSETQ. Trimming removed 4 bases from V and 0 bases from J, with 19 bases in between. CDR3 length: 18 amino acids. The CDR3 spells CASSEAEGWSATNEKLFF. CDR3 nucleotide sequence: TGCGCCAGCAGCGAGGCAGAGGGTTGGAGTGCAACTAATGAAAAACTGTTTTTT.

The rearrangement links TRBV6-5 to TRBJ2-6; 8 bases line up with TRBD1. The J segment lost 4 bases and the V segment lost 2 bases, leaving 1 base of the junction unmatched. CDR3 length: 15 amino acids. Germline CDR1 is MNHEY and CDR2 is SVGAGI. The CDR3 reads CASSYDRGGANVLTF. The CDR3, as DNA: TGTGCCAGCAGTTACGACAGGGGAGGGGCCAACGTCCTGACTTTC.

This clone came up once. The V gene is TRBV5-1, the J gene TRBJ2-3; 8 bases are shared with TRBD1. Germline-derived CDR1 and CDR2 are SGHRS and YFSETQ. J was trimmed by 1 base and V by 4 bases; bases with no gene match: 2. CDR3 length: 14 residues. The CDR3 region is CASSGTGRTDTQYF. Here the CDR3 DNA reads TGCGCCAGCAGCGGGACAGGCCGCACAGATACGCAGTATTTT.

This clone turned up a few times. This chain connects TRBV5-1 to TRBJ1-4; TRBD1 might be the D (5 bases). Germline V CDR1 and CDR2: SGHRS, YFSETQ. Trimming took off 4 bases at V and 5 bases at J, with 12 bases between the two ends. This CDR3 has 14 residues. CDR3 loop: CASSIGGQNEKLFF. DNA for the CDR3: TGCGCCAGCAGCATCGGGGGTCAAAATGAAAAACTGTTTTTT.

This clone turned up a few times. The rearrangement links TRBV10-3 to TRBJ2-7; D call uncertain. V was shortened by 3 bases and J by 2 bases, with 5 bases between the two germline ends. This CDR3 has 12 amino acids. The germline CDR1 and CDR2 sequences are ENHRY and SYGVKD. CDR3 DNA sequence: TGTGCCATCAGTGACCAGACCTACGAGCAGTACTTC. Protein sequence: CAISDQTYEQYF.

The chain joins TRBV18 to TRBJ2-5; a weak D match, TRBD1 (6 bases). Per the germline V gene, CDR1 is KGHSH and CDR2 is LQKENI. Trimming took 5 bases from V and 3 from J, leaving 13 bases between them. This CDR3 has 14 residues. CDR3 in amino acids: CASSLGHTEETQYF. CDR3 DNA sequence: TGTGCCAGCTCATTGGGACATACAGAAGAGACCCAGTACTTC.

This chain links TRBV5-1 with TRBJ1-2; D is perhaps TRBD1 (6 bases). Trimming pared 4 bases from V and 4 bases from J, leaving 14 bases between. Germline V gives CDR1 SGHRS, CDR2 YFSETQ. There are 14 residues in the CDR3. The CDR3 coding sequence is TGCGCCAGCAGCCTCCAGGGGACTACCTATGGCTACACCTTC. As protein: CASSLQGTTYGYTF.

This rearrangement joins TRBV3-1 (or the pseudogene TRBV3-2) to TRBJ1-1; TRBD1 aligns across 10 bases. This CDR3 has 13 residues. J lost 11 bases, V lost 1 base, and 4 bases had no gene match. The germline CDR1 and CDR2 sequences are LGHDT and YNNKEL (reference sequence). CDR3 protein: CASSQGTGGKAFF. As DNA, the CDR3 is TGTGCCAGCAGCCAAGGGACAGGGGGAAAGGCTTTCTTT.

The chain employs TRBV5-6 and TRBJ1-5; TRBD1 agrees at 7 bases. CDR1 SGHDT and CDR2 YYEEEE come from the germline V gene. V shed 6 bases, J shed 0 bases, and the junction held 9 bases outside the gene matches. The CDR3 is 16 amino acids. The CDR3 loop reads CASTSRQGASNQPQHF. The DNA for the CDR3 is TGTGCCAGCACCTCAAGACAGGGAGCTAGCAATCAGCCCCAGCATTTT.

This chain joins TRBV18 and TRBJ1-2; 8 bases map to TRBD1. The germline V gene has CDR1 KGHSH and CDR2 LQKENI. This CDR3 has 16 amino acids. Trimming removed 3 bases from V and 3 bases from J; junction bases left unmatched: 9. The CDR3 DNA sequence: TGTGCCAGCTCACCGACAGGGGCGTCGTTAGACTATGGCTACACCTTC. It specifies CASSPTGASLDYGYTF.

This clone has just a few counts. The chain joins TRBV5-1 to TRBJ2-4; a weak D match, TRBD2 (5 bases). CDR1 and CDR2 (germline): SGHRS, YFSETQ. The CDR3 runs 14 residues. Trimming cost V 2 bases and J 6 bases, with 12 bases left between them. CDR3 DNA: TGCGCCAGCAGCTTCAGCGCCCGGGGAAACATTCAGTACTTC. Its protein is CASSFSARGNIQYF. Complete variable domain (other parts from reference TRBV5-1 and TRBJ2-4): KAGVTQTPRYLIKTRGQQVTLSCSPISGHRSVSWYQQTPGQGLQFLFEYFSETQRNKGNFPGRFSGRQFSNSRSEMNVSTLELGDSALYLCASSFSARGNIQYFGAGTRLSVL.